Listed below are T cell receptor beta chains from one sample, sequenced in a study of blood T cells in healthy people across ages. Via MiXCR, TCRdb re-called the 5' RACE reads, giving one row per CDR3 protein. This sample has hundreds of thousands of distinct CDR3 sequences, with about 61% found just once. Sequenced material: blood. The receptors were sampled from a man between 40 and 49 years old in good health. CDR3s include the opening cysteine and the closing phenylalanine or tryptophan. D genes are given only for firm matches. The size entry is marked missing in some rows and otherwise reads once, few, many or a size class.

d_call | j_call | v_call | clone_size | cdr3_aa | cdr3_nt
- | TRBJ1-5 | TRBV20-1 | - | CSAQWEGWNQPQHF | TGCAGTGCACAATGGGAGGGTTGGAATCAGCCCCAGCATTTT
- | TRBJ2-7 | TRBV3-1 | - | CASSQEVPSYEQYF | TGTGCCAGTAGCCAAGAAGTGCCATCCTACGAGCAGTACTTC
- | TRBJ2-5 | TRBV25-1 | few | CATEGGVQQYF | TGTGCCACGGAGGGGGGGGTCCAGCAGTACTTC
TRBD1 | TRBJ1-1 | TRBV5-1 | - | CASSLVGQGNTEAFF | TGCGCCAGCAGCTTGGTCGGACAGGGGAACACTGAAGCTTTCTTT
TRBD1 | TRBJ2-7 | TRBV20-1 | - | CSARDQGASRTYEQYF | TGCAGTGCTAGAGACCAGGGGGCTTCACGGACCTACGAGCAGTACTTC
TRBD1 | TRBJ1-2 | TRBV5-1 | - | CASSIRDRGLGGYTF | TGCGCCAGCAGCATTCGCGACAGGGGGCTAGGTGGCTACACCTTC
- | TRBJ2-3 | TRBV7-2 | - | CASSYGGDSGMDTQYF | TGTGCCAGCAGCTACGGTGGTGATAGCGGTATGGATACGCAGTATTTT
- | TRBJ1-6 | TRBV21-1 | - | CASSKVSCGRTNSPLHF | TGTGCCAGCAGCAAAGTAAGTTGCGGGAGGACCAATTCACCCCTCCACTTT
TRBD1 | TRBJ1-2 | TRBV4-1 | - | CASSQDPGTGDYGYTF | TGCGCCAGCAGCCAAGATCCCGGGACAGGGGATTATGGCTACACCTTC
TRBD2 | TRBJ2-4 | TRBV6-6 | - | CASSSSGLAKNIQYF | TGTGCCAGCAGTTCTAGCGGGCTAGCCAAAAACATTCAGTACTTC
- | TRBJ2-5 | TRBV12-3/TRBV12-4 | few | CASSYGTPREQYF | TGTGCCAGCAGTTACGGGACTCCACGAGAGCAGTACTTC
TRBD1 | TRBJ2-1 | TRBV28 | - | CASSPDRDRDEQFF | TGTGCCAGCAGCCCGGACAGGGACAGGGATGAGCAGTTCTTC
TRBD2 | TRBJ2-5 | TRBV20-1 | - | CSASILAGVETQYF | TGCAGTGCTAGTATACTAGCGGGAGTGGAGACCCAGTACTTC
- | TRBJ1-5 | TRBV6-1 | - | CAIRQAGNQPQHF | TGTGCCATCAGACAGGCCGGCAATCAGCCCCAGCATTTT
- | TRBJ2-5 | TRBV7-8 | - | CASSLVRPVGETQYF | TGTGCCAGCAGCTTAGTCCGACCTGTGGGGGAGACCCAGTACTTC
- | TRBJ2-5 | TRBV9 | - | CASSPGSPSQETQYF | TGTGCCAGCAGCCCCGGGAGCCCCTCACAAGAGACCCAGTACTTC
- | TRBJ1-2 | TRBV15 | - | CATSRDRGMVYGYTF | TGTGCCACCAGCAGAGACAGGGGAATGGTCTATGGCTACACCTTC
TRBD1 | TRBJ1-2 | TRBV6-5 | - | CATLQGPGGYTF | TGTGCCACGCTACAGGGGCCGGGGGGCTACACCTTC
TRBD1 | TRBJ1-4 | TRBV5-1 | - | CASSARTGAPEKLFF | TGCGCCAGCAGCGCCCGGACAGGGGCACCGGAAAAACTGTTTTTT
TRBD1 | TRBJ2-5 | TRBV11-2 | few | CASSLTGTGDAGETQYF | TGTGCCAGCAGCTTAACCGGGACAGGGGATGCCGGAGAGACCCAGTACTTC
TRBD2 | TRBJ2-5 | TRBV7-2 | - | CASRAGVTQYF | TGTGCCAGCCGCGCGGGGGTGACCCAGTACTTC